Below are 19 T cell receptor beta chains sequenced from a single sample in a study of cytomegalovirus exposure and HLA in healthy donors. PCR employed 60 Vbeta and 13 Jbeta primers. Using immunoSEQ multiplex PCR, the repertoire was profiled, and TCRdb retains in-frame clones only, with some absent. The data hold over 130,000 clones, with roughly 62% observed a single time. Material: PBMCs. The receptors shown here come from a male donor in good health and CMV-seronegative.

The chain couples TRBV7-2 to TRBJ1-5, with 8 nucleotides matching TRBD1. V lost 5 bases and J lost 7; bases outside the gene matches: 13. CDR1 and CDR2 from the germline V gene are SGHTA and FQGNSA. The CDR3 extends over 16 amino acids. The CDR3 DNA sequence: TGTGCCAGCAGCCCTGAGGACAGGGTGGGATGGCAGCCCCAGCATTTT. Protein product: CASSPEDRVGWQPQHF.

This chain links TRBV11-2 with TRBJ2-7, with 7 bases fitting TRBD2. Germline CDR1 and CDR2: SGHAT and FQNNGV. The CDR3 has 16 amino acids. The V gene end was trimmed by 5 bases and the J gene end by 5 bases; junction bases not matched to a gene: 15. The CDR3 DNA is TGTGCCAGCAGCCTCGACCTGACGAATGCGGGAGACGAGCAGTACTTC. Protein sequence: CASSLDLTNAGDEQYF.

This chain uses TRBV5-1 with TRBJ2-7, with D tentatively TRBD2 (6 bases). The CDR3 runs to 16 residues. Trimming cost V 3 bases and J 7 bases, with 23 bases left between them. Germline assignment: CDR1 SGHRS and CDR2 YFSETQ. The CDR3: CASSYAGGMAKGEQYF. The CDR3 DNA is TGCGCCAGCAGCTACGCCGGGGGTATGGCCAAAGGGGAGCAGTACTTC.

This chain links TRBV7-6 with TRBJ1-1; D not certain. The CDR3 runs 11 residues. The germline V gene has CDR1 SGHVS and CDR2 FNYEAQ. V shed 10 bases and J shed 5 bases, with 11 bases lying between them. CDR3: CAISEGTEAFF. CDR3 nucleotide sequence: TGTGCCATCTCTGAGGGTACTGAAGCTTTCTTT.

The V gene is TRBV7-2, the J gene TRBJ1-1, with D perhaps matching TRBD1 (5 bases). Trimming shortened V by 1 base and J by 3 bases, and 12 bases separated the two germline ends. Germline CDR1 reads SGHTA; CDR2 reads FQGNSA. The length of the CDR3 is 15 residues. CDR3 sequence reads: CASSLVGAGDTEAFF. Here the CDR3 DNA reads TGTGCCAGCAGCTTAGTTGGGGCGGGGGACACTGAAGCTTTCTTT. Full variable domain (outside the CDR3, taken from reference TRBV7-2 and TRBJ1-1): GAGVSQSPSNKVTEKGKDVELRCDPISGHTALYWYRQSLGQGLEFLIYFQGNSAPDKSGLPSDRFSAERTGGSVSTLTIQRTQQEDSAVYLCASSLVGAGDTEAFFGQGTRLTVV.

V gene TRBV11-3 combines with J gene TRBJ2-3; 13 bases line up with TRBD2. Per germline, CDR1 SGHNT and CDR2 YENEEA. The CDR3 spans 16 residues. Germline trimming cut 4 bases from V and 6 bases from J; bases unmatched to any gene: 7. CDR3 coding DNA: TGTGCCAGCAGCTCCGGACTAGCGGGGGCTACGGATACGCAGTATTTT. The encoded protein is CASSSGLAGATDTQYF.

This clone was recorded once. The genes are TRBV10-3 and TRBJ2-7, with 8 bases lining up with TRBD1. This CDR3 has 14 residues. In germline, CDR1 is ENHRY, CDR2 SYGVKD. V lost 6 bases and J lost 6; bases outside the gene matches: 10. The CDR3 nucleotides read TGTGCCATCAGACCGGACAGGGAGAGCCGCGAGCAGTACTTC. Amino acids: CAIRPDRESREQYF.

This clone was recorded a few times. The V gene is TRBV7-3, the J gene TRBJ2-3, with 9 bases matching TRBD2. The CDR3 is 17 residues long. Germline V gives CDR1 SGHTA, CDR2 FQGTGA. V lost 5 bases and J lost 4; bases outside the gene matches: 13. The DNA for the CDR3 is TGTGCCAGCAGCCGCAATTTCGTAGCGGGGGACCCAGATACGCAGTATTTT. Encoded protein: CASSRNFVAGDPDTQYF.

This clone was counted only a few times. This rearrangement joins TRBV27 to TRBJ2-6, with 9 bases that match TRBD1. Germline CDR1 reads MNHEY; CDR2 reads SMNVEV (reference sequence). V lost 0 bases, J lost 1 base, and 10 bases stayed unmatched. The CDR3 totals 20 residues. The CDR3: CASSLSRDRVMLSGANVLTF. The DNA for the CDR3 is TGTGCCAGCAGTTTATCTCGGGACAGGGTGATGCTTTCTGGGGCCAACGTCCTGACTTTC.

This clone showed up just a few times. V and J are TRBV9 and TRBJ2-3; 9 bases match TRBD2. The CDR3 covers 19 residues. J gave up 0 bases and V 4 bases, and 15 bases lay outside the gene matches. The germline V gene encodes CDR1 SGDLS and CDR2 YYNGEE. For the CDR3, the DNA is TGTGCCAGCAGCCCCAACCCGGGGATAGCGGGGGCTAGCACAGATACGCAGTATTTT. Its translation: CASSPNPGIAGASTDTQYF. The full variable domain, completed using reference TRBV9 and TRBJ2-3, is DSGVTQTPKHLITATGQRVTLRCSPRSGDLSVYWYQQSLDQGLQFLIQYYNGEERAKGNILERFSAQQFPDLHSELNLSSLELGDSALYFCASSPNPGIAGASTDTQYFGPGTRLTVL.

The genes are TRBV19 and TRBJ1-5; D uncertain. Trimming removed 4 bases from V and 7 bases from J, with 20 bases in between. Germline V gene data show CDR1 as LNHDA and CDR2 as SQIVND (reference sequence). This CDR3 comprises 16 residues. The CDR3 protein is CASSTSRRPGIQPQHF. The CDR3 nucleotides are TGTGCCAGTAGTACTTCCAGACGCCCCGGGATACAGCCCCAGCATTTT.

This clone has only a few counts. The chain combines TRBV11-2 with TRBJ2-7; TRBD2 aligns across 8 bases. CDR1 is SGHAT and CDR2 is FQNNGV in the germline V gene. V was clipped by 4 bases and J by 0 bases; unmatched bases: 11. The CDR3 is 17 residues long. CDR3 protein: CASSSIAGGRSSYEQYF. The CDR3 DNA follows: TGTGCCAGCAGCTCAATTGCGGGGGGCCGGAGCTCCTACGAGCAGTACTTC.

V is TRBV7-9 and J is TRBJ1-1, with 10 positions matching TRBD1. This CDR3 is 17 amino acids long. V dropped 2 bases and J dropped 6; count of bases not matched to a gene: 12. Germline values: CDR1 SEHNR, CDR2 FQNEAQ (reference sequence). The CDR3 nucleotides read TGTGCCAGCAGCTTAAGGGGAGGACAGGGGGTTTTTGCTGAAGCTTTCTTT. Translating it yields CASSLRGGQGVFAEAFF.

This sequence joins TRBV18 and TRBJ2-7, with D hard to call. V gave up 3 bases and J gave up 7 bases, with 16 bases separating them. The germline CDR1 and CDR2 sequences are KGHSH and LQKENI. This CDR3 is 14 amino acids long. CDR3 sequence: CASSPDSAGVEQYF. The CDR3, as DNA: TGTGCCAGCTCACCCGATTCGGCAGGCGTTGAGCAGTACTTC.

This clone was seen once. The chain couples TRBV21-1 to TRBJ1-4; the D call in the table, TRBD1, was not verified against the DNA. TRBV21-1 is an annotated pseudogene. The CDR3 extends over 11 amino acids. CDR3 sequence (DNA): TGTGCCAGGAGGCAGGGGTCCGAACTGTTTTTT. Translation gives CARRQGSELFF.

The chain has TRBV28 and TRBJ1-2; D uncertain. V gave up 2 bases and J gave up 7 bases, with 11 bases separating them. Germline V gene lookup returns CDR1 MDHEN and CDR2 SYDVKM. The CDR3 is 13 residues long. The DNA of the CDR3 is TGTGCCAGCAGTTTAGCGGCAGAATTTGGCTACACCTTC. This encodes CASSLAAEFGYTF.

This clone has just a few counts. This sequence joins TRBV6-5 and TRBJ2-3, with D tentatively TRBD2 (6 bases). V shed 6 bases and J shed 2 bases, with 12 bases lying between them. CDR1 and CDR2 from the germline V gene are MNHEY and SVGAGI. This CDR3 has 14 amino acids. CDR3: CASSPGGNTDTQYF. For the CDR3, the DNA is TGTGCCAGCAGCCCCGGGGGAAACACAGATACGCAGTATTTT.

The rearrangement joins TRBV5-1 to TRBJ2-7, with 9 bases that match TRBD2. The CDR3 is 17 residues long. Germline assignment: CDR1 SGHRS and CDR2 YFSETQ. V trimming: 0 bases; J trimming: 2 bases; junction bases outside the gene matches: 9. The CDR3: CASSLVFSGGPAYEQYF. The CDR3 DNA reads TGCGCCAGCAGCTTGGTATTCAGCGGGGGGCCCGCCTACGAGCAGTACTTC.

This chain links TRBV29-1 with TRBJ2-1; no clear D. Germline-derived CDR1 and CDR2 are SQVTM and ANQGSEA. The CDR3 has 12 residues. V dropped 6 bases and J dropped 5 bases, with 11 bases sitting between them. CDR3 in DNA: TGCAGCGTGAGGCCCGCGGACAATGAGCAGTTCTTC. This codes for CSVRPADNEQFF.